This T cell receptor (beta chain) was observed in a study of CD8+ T cells in alopecia areata. Study information: The drug, tofacitinib, lasted 6 to 18 months, followed by 6 months off drug.

RNA was isolated and reverse transcribed to cDNA, the sequencing template. Measured with immunoSEQ multiplex PCR; TCRdb has only the in-frame clones, and not every one. Of 150,000 or so clones in the sample, 40% to 50% were seen once. Germline V gene sequence: CDR1 SQVTM, CDR2 ANQGSEA. CDR3 size: 13 residues. Concerning this clone itself: One end of the junction does not line up with germline, which may come from a read error.

Sequencing input: CD4+ T cells sorted from blood. The rearrangement links TRBV29-1 to TRBJ1-2; D not resolved. This clonotype was sampled from a human donor with alopecia areata. CDR3 sequence: CSVGTESNYGYTF. The CDR3 nucleotides read TGCAGCGTTGGCACAGAGTCTAATTATGGCTACACCTTC.